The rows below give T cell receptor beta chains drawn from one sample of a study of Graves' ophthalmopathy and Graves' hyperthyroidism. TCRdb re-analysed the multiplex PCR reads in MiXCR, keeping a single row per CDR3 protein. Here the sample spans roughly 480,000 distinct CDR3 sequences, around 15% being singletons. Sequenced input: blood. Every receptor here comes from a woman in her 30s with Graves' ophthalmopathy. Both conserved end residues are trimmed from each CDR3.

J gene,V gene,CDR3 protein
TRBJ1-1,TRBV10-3,AISEGRGGLNTEAF
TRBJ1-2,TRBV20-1,SARTAVRDT
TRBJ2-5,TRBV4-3,ASSQEGREGETQY
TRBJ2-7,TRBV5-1,ASSLADGTYEQY
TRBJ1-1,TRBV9,ASSASRTDYTEAF
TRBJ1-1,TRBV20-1,SARDFRVNTEAF
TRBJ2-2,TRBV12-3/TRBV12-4,ASSFLGGSGELF
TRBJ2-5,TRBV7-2,ASSLGVQIKETQY
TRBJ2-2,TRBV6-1,ASSRQGFAGELF
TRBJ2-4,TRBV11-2,ASSSHEQGPKNIQY
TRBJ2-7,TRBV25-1,ASSELKGTAYEQY
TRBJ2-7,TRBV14,ASSQALTVRSYEQY
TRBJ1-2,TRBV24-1,ATSEGYSSSNYGYT
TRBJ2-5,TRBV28,ASSPRTGKGGAQETQY
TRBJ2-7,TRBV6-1,ASSGGQGSYEQY
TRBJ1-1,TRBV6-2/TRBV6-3,ASRSDTMNTEAF
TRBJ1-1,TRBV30,AWSVLWGGLGNTEAF
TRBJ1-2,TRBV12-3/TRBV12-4,ASSDRNYGYT
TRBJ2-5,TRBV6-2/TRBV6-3,ASSYEGPREETQY
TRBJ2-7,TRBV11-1,ASSHQGGQGGSYEQY
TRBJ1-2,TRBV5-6,ASCLLQGLGYGYT
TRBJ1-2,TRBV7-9,ASSPAARQGADGYT
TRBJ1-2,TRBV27,ASSSTGLTYGYT
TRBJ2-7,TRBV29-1,SPDPGQGIYEQY
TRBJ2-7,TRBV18,ASSPAGFYEQY
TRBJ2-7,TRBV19,ASSIGTGPYEQY
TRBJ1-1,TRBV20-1,SARERGNTEAF
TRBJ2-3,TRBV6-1,ASSPTGIIDTQY
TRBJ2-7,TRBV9,PSSVAWGIAYEQY
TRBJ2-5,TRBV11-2,ASSAIIAGGYQETQY
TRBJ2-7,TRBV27,ASSLLAGDYEQY
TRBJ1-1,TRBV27,ASSFSAAPTTEAF
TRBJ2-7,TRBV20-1,SAPGVWRGEGTYEQY